The following is a TCR beta chain sequence with its context. Its antigen is not identified. TCRdb's copy holds only in-frame clones and misses some; the assay was immunoSEQ multiplex PCR. Among just under 20,000 clones listed, over 70% were seen once. The CDR3 is 15 amino acids. Germline V gene lookup returns CDR1 SGHTA and CDR2 FQGNSA. The V end was cut by 2 bases, the J end by 2 bases, with 13 bases between. The sample originates from a study of T cells in tumors after PD-1 blockade. In the study overall: Patients had no prior checkpoint blockade, systemic immunosuppressants, or anti-cancer therapy within 4 weeks. Treatment was either pembrolizumab 200 mg every 3 weeks or cemiplimab 350 mg every 2 weeks. Study-level findings and limits: Approximately 41% of tumor TCR clonotypes were also found in blood.

The chain has TRBV7-2 and TRBJ2-7, with D possibly being TRBD2 (6 bases). The sequences come from PBMCs, collected after anti-PD-1 therapy. The TCR sequence derives from a human donor with advanced basal cell or squamous cell carcinoma (not recorded which). This CDR3 reads CASSLNPGAAYEQYF. The CDR3 DNA sequence: TGTGCCAGCAGCTTAAACCCGGGAGCCGCCTACGAGCAGTACTTC.